These 20 T cell receptor beta chains were sequenced from one sample in a study of cytomegalovirus exposure and HLA in healthy donors. The PCR ran on 60 Vbeta and 13 Jbeta primers. Method: immunoSEQ multiplex PCR; TCRdb's copy keeps in-frame clones and lacks some. The sample has 150,000 or so clones, around 68% seen once. What was sequenced was PBMCs. The receptors were gathered from a young man in good health and CMV-seronegative.

V and J are TRBV19 and TRBJ1-2; D gene uncertain. Trimming removed 1 base from V and 0 bases from J, with 12 bases in between. Germline V CDR1 and CDR2: LNHDA, SQIVND (reference sequence). This CDR3 spans 16 amino acids. CDR3 DNA sequence: TGTGCCAGTAGTATAGGCTTTGCAGGTTCTAACTATGGCTACACCTTC. The encoded protein is CASSIGFAGSNYGYTF.

With respect to this clone: The junction departs from the called germline gene at one end, perhaps through a read error. The gene calls are TRBV28 and TRBJ1-2, with a possible D match to TRBD1 (5 bases). This CDR3 contains 15 residues. Germline-derived CDR1 and CDR2 are MDHEN and SYDVKM. As DNA, the CDR3 is TGTGCCAGCAGTCAATCCGTGGGGGGGAGAAATGGCTACCCCTTC. Protein sequence: CASSQSVGGRNGYPF.

This clone was counted a single time. The chain joins TRBV6-1 to TRBJ1-2; a weak D match, TRBD1 (6 bases). V lost 0 bases, J lost 2 bases, and 13 bases lay in between. From germline, CDR1 is MNHNS and CDR2 SASEGT. This CDR3 region has 16 residues. Written as DNA, the CDR3 is TGTGCCAGCAGTGAAGCGGCTGGGGGGGCGAACTATGGCTACACCTTC. This translates into CASSEAAGGANYGYTF.

The rearrangement uses TRBV6-4 and TRBJ2-5; 8 nucleotides line up with TRBD2. The CDR3 sequence is 15 residues long. Trimming removed 3 bases from V and 1 base from J; junction bases left unmatched: 4. The germline V gene has CDR1 MRHNA and CDR2 SNTAGT. The CDR3 nucleotides read TGTGCCAGCAGTGAGAGCGGGGGAGCCCAAGAGACCCAGTACTTC. Translation gives CASSESGGAQETQYF.

The chain employs TRBV2 and TRBJ2-5, with 9 nucleotides matching TRBD1. TRBJ2-7 matches the DNA end more closely, so the J call is doubtful. This CDR3 has 15 amino acids. CDR1 and CDR2 from the germline V gene are SNHLY and FYNNEI. As DNA, the CDR3 is TGTGCCAGCAGTGAAGACGGGACAGGGATCTACGAGCAGTACTTC. Translating it yields CASSEDGTGIYEQYF.

As DNA, the CDR3 is TGTGCCAGCACCAGATCCAGGGAACGAAATTCACCCCTCCACTTT. Its protein product is CASTRSRERNSPLHF. V and J are TRBV7-8 and TRBJ1-6; TRBD1 might be the D (5 bases). This CDR3 region has 15 residues. V was trimmed by 7 bases and J by 7 bases, leaving 17 bases between them. CDR1 and CDR2 (germline): SGHVS, FQNEAQ.

The chain couples TRBV2 to TRBJ1-5, with TRBD1 matching 8 bases. The CDR3 contains 13 residues. Germline CDR1 is SNHLY and CDR2 is FYNNEI. V lost 4 bases, J lost 7 bases, and 3 bases stayed unmatched. In nucleotides, the CDR3 is TGTGCCAGCAGTGTAGGACAGGGACAGCCCCAGCATTTT. Amino acids: CASSVGQGQPQHF. Drawing the rest from reference TRBV2 and TRBJ1-5, the complete variable domain is EPEVTQTPSHQVTQMGQEVILRCVPISNHLYFYWYRQILGQKVEFLVSFYNNEISEKSEIFDDQFSVERPDGSNFTLKIRSTKLEDSAMYFCASSVGQGQPQHFGDGTRLSIL.

The CDR3 DNA reads as TGTGCCAGCAGCTTAGGGACCGGGGGAAACTACGAGCAGTACTTC. It is translated as CASSLGTGGNYEQYF. This rearrangement joins TRBV7-9 to TRBJ2-7, with a possible D match to TRBD2 (6 bases). Per germline, CDR1 SEHNR and CDR2 FQNEAQ (reference sequence). Trimming took off 1 base at V and 3 bases at J, with 13 bases between the two ends. CDR3 length: 15 amino acids.

This chain connects TRBV5-6 to TRBJ2-7; 7 nucleotides agree with TRBD1. CDR1 is SGHDT and CDR2 is YYEEEE in the germline V gene. This CDR3 region has 17 residues. J gave up 4 bases and V 3 bases, and 16 bases lay outside the gene matches. The CDR3 loop is CASSSDSDRYIFYEQYF. The CDR3 DNA reads TGTGCCAGCAGCTCTGACTCGGACAGGTATATATTTTACGAGCAGTACTTC.

The genes are TRBV6-5 and TRBJ1-1; 8 nucleotides agree with TRBD1. This CDR3 region has 15 residues. V lost 2 bases to trimming and J lost 2 bases; unmatched junction nucleotides: 4. The germline V gene encodes CDR1 MNHEY and CDR2 SVGAGI. Here the CDR3 reads CASSYTGQGNTEAFF. The DNA of the CDR3 is TGTGCCAGCAGTTACACCGGACAGGGTAACACTGAAGCTTTCTTT.

The chain employs TRBV7-9 and TRBJ2-7; 10 positions match TRBD2. Per germline, CDR1 SEHNR and CDR2 FQNEAQ (reference sequence). Germline trimming cut 2 bases from V and 2 bases from J; bases unmatched to any gene: 3. The CDR3 is 15 amino acids. The CDR3 coding sequence is TGTGCCAGCAGCTTATCTAGCGGGGGACCCTACGAGCAGTACTTC. It yields the protein CASSLSSGGPYEQYF.

The V call is TRBV4-3, the J call TRBJ2-7, with 12 nucleotides matching TRBD2. Germline V gives CDR1 LGHNA, CDR2 YSLEER. J was trimmed by 8 bases and V by 3 bases; bases with no gene match: 11. The CDR3 has 16 amino acids. The CDR3 coding sequence is TGCGCCAGCAGCCAGGAACTCGGGACTAGCGGGTTCCAGCAGTACTTC. Its protein product is CASSQELGTSGFQQYF.

This clone was observed a few times. V gene TRBV2 combines with J gene TRBJ1-3; 9 nucleotides agree with TRBD1. CDR1 and CDR2 from the germline V gene are SNHLY and FYNNEI. The CDR3 runs 16 residues. Losses at the gene ends were 10 bases for V and 0 bases for J; bases not matched to a gene: 10. CDR3 loop: CAIGTGLKSSGNTIYF. Written as DNA, the CDR3 is TGTGCCATCGGGACAGGGTTAAAATCCTCTGGAAACACCATATATTTT.

The V and J genes are TRBV5-1 and TRBJ1-4; no reliable D call. Trimming stripped 0 bases from V and 2 bases from J, with 11 bases between. The CDR3 runs 16 residues. Germline V gene sequence: CDR1 SGHRS, CDR2 YFSETQ. Here the CDR3 reads CASSLDTSLTNEKLFF. DNA of the CDR3: TGCGCCAGCAGCTTGGATACATCATTGACTAATGAAAAACTGTTTTTT.

The chain employs TRBV5-1 and TRBJ1-2; 8 bases map to TRBD1. CDR3 size: 14 residues. Germline V gene data show CDR1 as SGHRS and CDR2 as YFSETQ. V dropped 3 bases and J dropped 14; count of bases not matched to a gene: 15. CDR3 in amino acids: CASSSDRTGLLGTF. The CDR3 DNA reads TGCGCCAGCAGCTCCGACCGGACAGGGCTCCTTGGGACCTTC.

V usage is TRBV9 and J usage is TRBJ1-4; possibly TRBD1 for D (5 bases). The CDR3 length is 15 residues. V was cut by 3 bases and J by 2 bases, with 11 bases left in between. Germline-derived CDR1 and CDR2 are SGDLS and YYNGEE. The CDR3 protein is CASSASQATNEKLFF. DNA for the CDR3: TGTGCCAGCAGCGCTTCACAGGCGACTAATGAAAAACTGTTTTTT.

This clone was counted once. The rearrangement links TRBV14 to TRBJ2-3, with 8 bases that match TRBD1. Germline V gives CDR1 SGHDN, CDR2 FVKESK. V was clipped by 4 bases and J by 7 bases; unmatched bases: 7. This CDR3 comprises 14 residues. The CDR3 DNA is TGTGCCAGCAGCCCCCGGCAGGGGGCCAATACGCAGTATTTT. Translated, it gives CASSPRQGANTQYF.

Worth noting for this clone: At one of its ends the junction is not consistent with the germline gene, which may arise from a read error. V gene TRBV15 combines with J gene TRBJ1-5; D gene unclear. This CDR3 is 14 amino acids long. Germline V CDR1 and CDR2: LNHNV, YYDKDF (reference sequence). The CDR3 reads CATSKVGTDQPQNF. The CDR3 DNA sequence: TGTGCCACCAGCAAGGTGGGCACGGATCAGCCCCAGAATTTT.

The chain uses TRBV27 and TRBJ2-5, with a possible D match to TRBD2 (6 bases). The CDR3 loop spans 16 amino acids. Deletions cut 6 bases from V and 5 bases from J, with 22 bases between. Germline V gene sequence: CDR1 MNHEY, CDR2 SMNVEV (reference sequence). The CDR3 bases are TGTGCCAGCAGACTGCGAATCCCGGGGGTGGGTGAGACCCAGTACTTC. It translates to CASRLRIPGVGETQYF.

The V and J genes are TRBV27 and TRBJ1-5; the D is unclear. This CDR3 contains 15 residues. Germline-derived CDR1 and CDR2 are MNHEY and SMNVEV (reference sequence). V lost 3 bases to trimming and J lost 0 bases, with 9 bases between them. CDR3 DNA: TGTGCCAGCAGTTTTGGAGGGCTTAGCAATCAGCCCCAGCATTTT. It encodes CASSFGGLSNQPQHF.